This TCR beta chain was identified during a study of T cells in Graves' hyperthyroidism and ophthalmopathy. With regard to this clonotype: The germline gene is not matched at one end of the junction; a read error may be the cause.

Looked up from germline, CDR1 is SGHTA and CDR2 is FQGTGA. This CDR3 contains 14 residues. From RNA transcripts, TCR beta CDR3 regions were amplified. Carried out on the TCR CDR3, a first-round RT-PCR used the HTBI primer set. TCRdb re-analysed the multiplex PCR reads in MiXCR, keeping a single row per CDR3 protein. The profile shows around 400,000 distinct CDR3 sequences, around 13% of them singletons. The sample consisted of blood. The TCR was taken from a woman aged 18-29 years with Graves' hyperthyroidism. This chain joins TRBV7-3 and TRBJ2-1; 8 bases line up with TRBD2. The CDR3 region is CAGSASAGDYEQFF. CDR3 DNA: TGTGCCGGCAGCGCCTCAGCGGGGGACTATGAGCAGTTCTTC.